This T cell receptor (beta chain) was obtained from a study of blood T cell repertoires in COVID-19. In the study overall: The United States, Italy and Spain provided the acute and convalescent COVID-19 samples. Sources were T cells, B-cell-depleted T cells, or PBMCs; the material itself was cDNA or gDNA.

The CDR3 is 16 amino acids. The V gene's germline CDR1 is KGHSH and CDR2 LQKENI. V shed 6 bases and J 6 bases; nucleotides not matched to a gene: 11. TCRdb keeps only in-frame clones here, not all; method: immunoSEQ multiplex PCR. The sample shows about 190,000 clones, just under 90% of them seen only once. What was sequenced was peripheral blood. The sequence derives from a woman between 18 and 29 years old who had recovered from COVID-19. This rearrangement joins TRBV18 to TRBJ2-1; 10 nucleotides align to TRBD2. The CDR3: CASSPRSGRESNEQFF. CDR3 bases: TGTGCCAGCTCCCCCCGGAGCGGGAGGGAGAGCAATGAGCAGTTCTTC.